The rows below give T cell receptor beta chains drawn from one sample of a study of blood T cell repertoires in COVID-19. Clones were read by immunoSEQ multiplex PCR, and TCRdb kept only the in-frame ones, dropping some. The sample consists of about 260,000 clones, roughly 88% of them appearing once. The sequencing input was peripheral blood. The receptors come from a human donor in a cohort sampled during active COVID-19. CDR3s include the opening cysteine and the closing phenylalanine or tryptophan. D genes are given only for firm matches. Rows may omit the clone size; those that give it use once, few, many or a size class.

NA NA TRBJ1-3 TRBV19 CASTIGGILSGNTIYF TGTGCCAGTACCATCGGAGGTATCCTCTCTGGAAACACCATATATTTT
NA TRBD1 TRBJ2-7 TRBV10-3 CAIGAGTGYYEQYF TGTGCCATCGGCGCCGGGACAGGGTACTACGAGCAGTACTTC
NA NA TRBJ2-1 TRBV6-2/TRBV6-3 CASSYIQGANEQFF TGTGCCAGCAGTTACATTCAGGGTGCCAATGAGCAGTTCTTC
NA TRBD1 TRBJ2-7 TRBV7-6 CASSSGQGQAYEQYF TGTGCCAGCAGCTCTGGACAGGGCCAGGCCTACGAGCAGTACTTC
NA NA TRBJ1-5 TRBV7-9 CASSSPRQPQHF TGTGCCAGCAGCTCCCCTAGGCAGCCCCAGCATTTT
NA NA TRBJ1-5 TRBV2 CASSESDRFNQPQHF TGTGCCAGCAGTGAAAGTGACAGGTTCAATCAGCCCCAGCATTTT
NA NA TRBJ2-7 TRBV27 CASSLSNRPGGEQYF TGTGCCAGCAGTTTATCCAACCGACCTGGAGGCGAGCAGTACTTC
NA TRBD1 TRBJ2-2 TRBV7-9 CASSSSGTGNTGELFF TGTGCCAGCAGCTCGTCCGGGACAGGGAACACCGGGGAGCTGTTTTTT
NA NA TRBJ1-1 TRBV15 CATSRERQRNTEAFF TGTGCCACCAGCAGGGAAAGACAGCGGAACACTGAAGCTTTCTTT
once NA TRBJ2-6 TRBV4-3 CASTYGGTGSGANVLTF TGCGCCAGCACCTATGGGGGGACCGGTTCTGGGGCCAACGTCCTGACTTTC
NA NA TRBJ1-1 TRBV6-2/TRBV6-3 CASSYPSFPEAFF TGTGCCAGCAGTTACCCCTCCTTTCCTGAAGCTTTCTTT
NA NA TRBJ2-3 TRBV3-1/TRBV3-2 CASSRGGGRGTDTQYF TGTGCCAGCAGCCGGGGAGGGGGGAGAGGCACAGATACGCAGTATTTT
few NA TRBJ1-5 TRBV12-2 CASRSRQGLSNQPQHF TGTGCAAGTCGCTCCCGACAGGGATTAAGCAATCAGCCCCAGCATTTT
NA NA TRBJ2-7 TRBV10-3 CAIRPGGLYEQYF TGTGCCATCAGGCCAGGGGGGCTCTACGAGCAGTACTTC
NA NA TRBJ1-4 TRBV4-3 CASSQDRGASNEKLFF TGCGCCAGCAGCCAAGATCGGGGGGCGTCTAATGAAAAACTGTTTTTT
NA NA TRBJ2-3 TRBV4-3 CASSPHPQGSSPTDTQYF TGCGCCAGCAGCCCACACCCACAGGGTTCTTCCCCCACAGATACGCAGTATTTT
NA TRBD1 TRBJ2-7 TRBV4-1 CASSQTPGQGAREQYF TGCGCCAGCAGCCAGACGCCGGGACAGGGGGCCAGGGAGCAGTACTTC
NA NA TRBJ1-3 TRBV7-3 CASSLGGESGNTIYF TGTGCCAGCAGCTTGGGCGGGGAGTCTGGAAACACCATATATTTT
NA NA TRBJ1-1 TRBV15 CATSRDIVGGGTEAFF TGTGCCACCAGCAGAGATATTGTGGGGGGAGGAACTGAAGCTTTCTTT
NA NA TRBJ2-6 TRBV7-2 CASILTRAGANVLTF TGTGCCAGCATCCTAACCCGGGCTGGGGCCAACGTCCTGACTTTC
NA NA TRBJ2-7 TRBV3-1/TRBV3-2 CASSHPGTGVGRGEQYF TGTGCCAGCAGCCATCCCGGGACGGGGGTCGGTCGGGGCGAGCAGTACTTC
NA NA TRBJ1-1 TRBV20-1 CSASRGNTEAFF TGCAGTGCAAGTCGGGGAAACACTGAAGCTTTCTTT
once NA TRBJ1-2 TRBV28 CASSPFGDGYTF TGTGCCAGCAGTCCCTTCGGTGATGGCTACACCTTC
NA NA TRBJ1-1 TRBV13 CASSYYTGFDTEAFF TGTGCCAGCAGCTACTATACAGGGTTTGACACTGAAGCTTTCTTT
NA NA TRBJ1-2 TRBV28 CASSLVQEDYGYTF TGTGCCAGCAGTTTAGTCCAGGAGGACTATGGCTACACCTTC